This section outlines one T cell receptor (beta chain) sequence together with its context. Its antigen is undetermined. The treatment: approximately 18 received Ad26.COV2.S at low or high dose, single or two shots; about five received placebo; per-sample allocation not given. All samples were drawn on day 63, counting from the first vaccine or placebo injection. The table came from immunoSEQ multiplex PCR; TCRdb's copy has only in-frame clones and leaves some out. The sample comprises under 400,000 clones, roughly 84% of which are singletons, and roughly 3.1% rests with the top ten. Germline V gene data show CDR1 as SNHLY and CDR2 as FYNNEI. The CDR3 contains 15 residues. V was shortened by 4 bases and J by 0 bases, with 7 bases between the two germline ends. The data were taken from a study of Ad26.COV2.S vaccination and SARS-CoV-2 variants. The wider study: This donor came from the COV1001 trial of Ad26.COV2.S. By the intramuscular route, Ad26.COV2.S was given once, or twice 56 days apart. Findings of the study overall: Substantial response breadth was reportedly seen for spike-specific CD8+ and CD4+ T cells after vaccination.

This receptor was obtained from a person between 18 and 59 years old who received the Ad26.COV2.S COVID-19 vaccine or a placebo. The material sequenced was peripheral blood, taken in a trial of Ad26.COV2.S vaccine versus placebo. The chain uses TRBV2 and TRBJ2-6; D is unclear. The CDR3 DNA sequence: TGTGCCAGCAGTGCACAGCTCTCTGGGGCCAACGTCCTGACTTTC. Amino acid sequence: CASSAQLSGANVLTF.